This T cell receptor (beta chain) appears in the sequencing data of a study of T cell changes during pregnancy in multiple sclerosis. V shed 1 base and J shed 6 bases, with 14 bases lying between them. Germline V gives CDR1 SQVTM, CDR2 ANQGSEA. This CDR3 is built from 14 residues. Assay used: immunoSEQ multiplex PCR; TCRdb lists only in-frame clones, some missing. The sample contains fewer than 50,000 clones, 92% of which appear only once. Material: CD8+ T cells from peripheral blood mononuclear cells, obtained in the third trimester of pregnancy. The chain couples TRBV29-1 to TRBJ2-3; maybe TRBD1 (5 bases). The source is a female donor with multiple sclerosis, enrolled in a pregnancy study. The CDR3: CSVEVPPGSDTQYF. As DNA, the CDR3 is TGCAGCGTTGAAGTACCGCCAGGGTCCGATACGCAGTATTTT.